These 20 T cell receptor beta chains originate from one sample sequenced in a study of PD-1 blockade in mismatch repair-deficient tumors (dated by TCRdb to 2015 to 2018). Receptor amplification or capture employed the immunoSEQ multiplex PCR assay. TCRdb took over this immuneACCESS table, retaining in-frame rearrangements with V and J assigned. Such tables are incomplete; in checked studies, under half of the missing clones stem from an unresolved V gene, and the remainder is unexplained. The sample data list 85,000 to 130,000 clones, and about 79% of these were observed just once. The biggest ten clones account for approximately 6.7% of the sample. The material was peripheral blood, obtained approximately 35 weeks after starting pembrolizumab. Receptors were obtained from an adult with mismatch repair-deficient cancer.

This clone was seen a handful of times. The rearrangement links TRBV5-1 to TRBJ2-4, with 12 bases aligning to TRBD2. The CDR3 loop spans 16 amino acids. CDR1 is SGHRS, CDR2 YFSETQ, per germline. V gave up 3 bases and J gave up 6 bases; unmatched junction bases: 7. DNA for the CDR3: TGCGCCAGCAGCTCTCTGACTAGCGGGAGCGTAAACATTCAGTACTTC. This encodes CASSSLTSGSVNIQYF. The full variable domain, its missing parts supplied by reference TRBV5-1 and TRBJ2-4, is KAGVTQTPRYLIKTRGQQVTLSCSPISGHRSVSWYQQTPGQGLQFLFEYFSETQRNKGNFPGRFSGRQFSNSRSEMNVSTLELGDSALYLCASSSLTSGSVNIQYFGAGTRLSVL.

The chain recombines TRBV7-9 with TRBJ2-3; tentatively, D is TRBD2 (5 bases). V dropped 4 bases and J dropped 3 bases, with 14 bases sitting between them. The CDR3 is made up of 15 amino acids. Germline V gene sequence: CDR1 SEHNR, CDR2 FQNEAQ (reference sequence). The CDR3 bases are TGTGCCAGCAGCTCCCCCCGGGGAGTGACAGATACGCAGTATTTT. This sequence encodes CASSSPRGVTDTQYF.

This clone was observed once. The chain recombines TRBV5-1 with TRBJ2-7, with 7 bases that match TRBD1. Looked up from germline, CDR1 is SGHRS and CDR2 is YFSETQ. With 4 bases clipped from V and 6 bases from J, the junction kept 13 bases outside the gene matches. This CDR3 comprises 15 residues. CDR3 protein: CASSRSRDSSLEQYF. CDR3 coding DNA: TGCGCCAGCAGCAGATCCCGGGACAGCTCTCTCGAGCAGTACTTC.

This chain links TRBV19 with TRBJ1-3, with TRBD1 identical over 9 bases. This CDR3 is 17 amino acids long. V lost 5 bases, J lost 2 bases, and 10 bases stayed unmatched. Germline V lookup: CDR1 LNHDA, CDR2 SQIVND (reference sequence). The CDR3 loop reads CASSGSRDRETGNTIYF. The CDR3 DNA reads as TGTGCCAGTAGTGGCAGCCGGGACAGGGAAACTGGAAACACCATATATTTT.

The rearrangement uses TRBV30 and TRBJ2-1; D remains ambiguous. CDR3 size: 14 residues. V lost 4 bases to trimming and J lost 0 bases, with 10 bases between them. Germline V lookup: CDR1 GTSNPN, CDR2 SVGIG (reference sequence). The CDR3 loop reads CAWTWSSSYNEQFF. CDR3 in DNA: TGTGCCTGGACTTGGTCTAGCTCCTACAATGAGCAGTTCTTC.

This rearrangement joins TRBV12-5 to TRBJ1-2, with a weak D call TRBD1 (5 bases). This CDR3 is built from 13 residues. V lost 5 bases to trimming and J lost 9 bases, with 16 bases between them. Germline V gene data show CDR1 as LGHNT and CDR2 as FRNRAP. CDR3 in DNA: TGTGCTAGTGGTCCTCTCGGGGCCCGGCGCTACACCTTC. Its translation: CASGPLGARRYTF.

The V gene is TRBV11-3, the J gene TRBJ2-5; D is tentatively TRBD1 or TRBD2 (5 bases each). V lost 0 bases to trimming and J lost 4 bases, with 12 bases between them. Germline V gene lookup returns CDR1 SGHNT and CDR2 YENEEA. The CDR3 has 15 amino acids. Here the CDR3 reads CASSLDSPGRETQYF. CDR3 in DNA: TGTGCCAGCAGCTTAGATTCGCCAGGGAGAGAGACCCAGTACTTC. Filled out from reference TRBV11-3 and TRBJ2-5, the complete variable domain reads EAGVVQSPRYKIIEKKQPVAFWCNPISGHNTLYWYLQNLGQGPELLIRYENEEAVDDSQLPKDRFSAERLKGVDSTLKIQPAELGDSAVYLCASSLDSPGRETQYFGPGTRLLVL.

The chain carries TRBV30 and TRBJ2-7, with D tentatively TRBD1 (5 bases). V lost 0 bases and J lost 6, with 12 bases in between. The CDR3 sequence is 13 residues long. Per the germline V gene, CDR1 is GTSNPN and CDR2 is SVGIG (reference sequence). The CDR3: CAWSVRQGGEQYF. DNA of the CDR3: TGTGCCTGGAGTGTACGCCAGGGTGGCGAGCAGTACTTC.

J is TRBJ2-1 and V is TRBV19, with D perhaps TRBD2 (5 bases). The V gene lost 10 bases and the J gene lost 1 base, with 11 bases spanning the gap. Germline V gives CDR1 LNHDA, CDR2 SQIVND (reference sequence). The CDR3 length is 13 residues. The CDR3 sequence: CATSRGSYNEQFF. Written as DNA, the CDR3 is TGTGCCACCTCCCGGGGTTCCTACAATGAGCAGTTCTTC.

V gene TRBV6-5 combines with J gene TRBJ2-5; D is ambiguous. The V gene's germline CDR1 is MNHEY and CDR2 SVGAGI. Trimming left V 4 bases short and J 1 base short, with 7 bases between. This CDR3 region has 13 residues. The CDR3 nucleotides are TGTGCCAGCAGTTCAGGTCCCCAAGAGACCCAGTACTTC. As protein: CASSSGPQETQYF.

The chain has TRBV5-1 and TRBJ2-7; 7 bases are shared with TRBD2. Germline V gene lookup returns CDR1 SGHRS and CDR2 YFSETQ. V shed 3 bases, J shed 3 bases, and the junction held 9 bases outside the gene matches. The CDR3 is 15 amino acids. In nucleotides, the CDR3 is TGCGCCAGCAGCTACGGACTAGGGAGTAACTACGAGCAGTACTTC. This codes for CASSYGLGSNYEQYF.

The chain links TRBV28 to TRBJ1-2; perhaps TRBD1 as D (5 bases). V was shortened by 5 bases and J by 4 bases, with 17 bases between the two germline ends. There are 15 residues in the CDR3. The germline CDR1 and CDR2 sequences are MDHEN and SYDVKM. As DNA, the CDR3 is TGTGCCAGCAGTCCCCGGGCACTCGGGGCCTATGGCTACACCTTC. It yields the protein CASSPRALGAYGYTF.

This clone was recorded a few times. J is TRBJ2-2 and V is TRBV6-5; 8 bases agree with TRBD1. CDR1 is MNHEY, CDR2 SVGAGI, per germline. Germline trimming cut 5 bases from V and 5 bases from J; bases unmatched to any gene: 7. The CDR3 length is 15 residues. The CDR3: CASSQTTGVTGELFF. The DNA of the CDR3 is TGTGCCAGCAGTCAGACGACAGGGGTGACCGGGGAGCTGTTTTTT.

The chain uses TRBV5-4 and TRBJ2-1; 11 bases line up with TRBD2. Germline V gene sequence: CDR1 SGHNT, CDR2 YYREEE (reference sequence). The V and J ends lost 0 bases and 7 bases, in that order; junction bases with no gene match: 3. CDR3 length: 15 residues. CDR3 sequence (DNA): TGTGCCAGCAGCTTGGGGCTAGCGGGAGGTAATGAGCAGTTCTTC. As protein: CASSLGLAGGNEQFF. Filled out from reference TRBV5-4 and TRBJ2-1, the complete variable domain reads ETGVTQSPTHLIKTRGQQVTLRCSSQSGHNTVSWYQQALGQGPQFIFQYYREEENGRGNFPPRFSGLQFPNYSSELNVNALELDDSALYLCASSLGLAGGNEQFFGPGTRLTVL.

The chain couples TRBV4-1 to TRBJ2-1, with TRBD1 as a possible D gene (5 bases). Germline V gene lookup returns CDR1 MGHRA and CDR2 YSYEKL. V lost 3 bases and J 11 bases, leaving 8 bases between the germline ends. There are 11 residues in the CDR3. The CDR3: CASSQKGQQFF. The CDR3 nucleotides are TGCGCCAGCAGCCAGAAGGGGCAGCAGTTCTTC.

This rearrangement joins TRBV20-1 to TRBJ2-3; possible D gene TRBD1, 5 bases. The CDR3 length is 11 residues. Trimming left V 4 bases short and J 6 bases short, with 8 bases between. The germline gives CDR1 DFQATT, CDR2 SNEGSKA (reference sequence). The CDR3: CSATRVDTQYF. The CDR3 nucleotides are TGCAGTGCTACCAGGGTTGATACGCAGTATTTT.

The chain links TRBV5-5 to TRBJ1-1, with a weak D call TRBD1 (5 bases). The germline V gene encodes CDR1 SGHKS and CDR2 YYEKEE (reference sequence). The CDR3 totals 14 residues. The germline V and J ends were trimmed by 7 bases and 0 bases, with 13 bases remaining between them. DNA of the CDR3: TGTGCCAGCCAGGGCCATCTTTTGAACACTGAAGCTTTCTTT. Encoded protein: CASQGHLLNTEAFF.

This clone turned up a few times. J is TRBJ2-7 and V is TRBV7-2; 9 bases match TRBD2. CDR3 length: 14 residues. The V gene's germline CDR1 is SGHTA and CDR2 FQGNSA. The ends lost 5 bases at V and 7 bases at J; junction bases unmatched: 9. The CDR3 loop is CASSRTSGSYEQYF. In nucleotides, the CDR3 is TGTGCCAGCAGCCGAACTAGCGGGTCTTATGAGCAGTACTTC.

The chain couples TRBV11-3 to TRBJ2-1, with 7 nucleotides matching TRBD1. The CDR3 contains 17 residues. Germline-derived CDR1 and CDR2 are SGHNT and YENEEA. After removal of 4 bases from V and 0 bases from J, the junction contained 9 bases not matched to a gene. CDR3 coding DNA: TGTGCCAGCAGCTCCCTGACAGGGTACAGCTCCTACAATGAGCAGTTCTTC. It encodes CASSSLTGYSSYNEQFF.

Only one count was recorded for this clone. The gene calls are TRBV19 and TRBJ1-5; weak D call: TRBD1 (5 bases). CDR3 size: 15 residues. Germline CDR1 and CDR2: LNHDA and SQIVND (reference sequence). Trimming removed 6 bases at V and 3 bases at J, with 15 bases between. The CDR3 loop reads CASRLGTHDNQPQHF. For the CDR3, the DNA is TGTGCCAGTAGGCTAGGGACGCATGACAATCAGCCCCAGCATTTT. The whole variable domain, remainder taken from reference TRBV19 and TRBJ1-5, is DGGITQSPKYLFRKEGQNVTLSCEQNLNHDAMYWYRQDPGQGLRLIYYSQIVNDFQKGDIAEGYSVSREKKESFPLTVTSAQKNPTAFYLCASRLGTHDNQPQHFGDGTRLSIL.